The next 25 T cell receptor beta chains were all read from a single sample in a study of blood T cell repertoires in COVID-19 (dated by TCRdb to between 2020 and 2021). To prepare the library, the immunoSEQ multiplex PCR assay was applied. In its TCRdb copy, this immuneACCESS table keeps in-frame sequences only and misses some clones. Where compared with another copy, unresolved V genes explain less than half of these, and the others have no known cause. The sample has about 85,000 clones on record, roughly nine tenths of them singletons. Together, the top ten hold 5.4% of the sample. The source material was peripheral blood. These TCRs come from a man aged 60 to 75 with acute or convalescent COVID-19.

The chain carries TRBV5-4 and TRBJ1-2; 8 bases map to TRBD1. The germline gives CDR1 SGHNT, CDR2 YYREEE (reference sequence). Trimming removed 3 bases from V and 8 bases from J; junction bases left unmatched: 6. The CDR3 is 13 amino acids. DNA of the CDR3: TGTGCCAGCAGCTCAGGGGGCATATCGGGCTACACCTTC. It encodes CASSSGGISGYTF. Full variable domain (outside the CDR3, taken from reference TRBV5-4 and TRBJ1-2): ETGVTQSPTHLIKTRGQQVTLRCSSQSGHNTVSWYQQALGQGPQFIFQYYREEENGRGNFPPRFSGLQFPNYSSELNVNALELDDSALYLCASSSGGISGYTFGSGTRLTVV.

The DNA of the CDR3 is TGTGCCAGCAGCTTAGCGGGTGGGCCATGGGAGACCCAGTACTTC. It yields the protein CASSLAGGPWETQYF. This sequence joins TRBV7-2 and TRBJ2-5; D is unresolved. Trimming removed 0 bases at V and 5 bases at J, with 13 bases between. The CDR3 loop spans 15 amino acids. Germline V gene sequence: CDR1 SGHTA, CDR2 FQGNSA.

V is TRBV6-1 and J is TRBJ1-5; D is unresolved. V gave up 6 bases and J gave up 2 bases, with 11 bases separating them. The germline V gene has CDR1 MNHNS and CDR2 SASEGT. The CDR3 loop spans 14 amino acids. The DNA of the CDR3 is TGTGCCAGCAGGAAGCAGGAGGGCAATCAGCCCCAGCATTTT. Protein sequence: CASRKQEGNQPQHF.

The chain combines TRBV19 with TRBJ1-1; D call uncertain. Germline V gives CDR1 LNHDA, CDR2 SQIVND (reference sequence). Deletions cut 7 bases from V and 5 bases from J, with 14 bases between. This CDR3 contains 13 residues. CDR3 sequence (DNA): TGTGCCAGTACCAACATAATCGGGACTGAAGCTTTCTTT. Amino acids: CASTNIIGTEAFF.

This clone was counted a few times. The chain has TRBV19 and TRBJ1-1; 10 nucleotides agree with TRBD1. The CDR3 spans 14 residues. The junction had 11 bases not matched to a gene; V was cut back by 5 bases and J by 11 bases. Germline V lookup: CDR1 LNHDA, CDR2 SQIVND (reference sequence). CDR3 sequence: CASSSRQGAAVAFF. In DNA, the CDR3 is TGTGCCAGTAGTTCCCGACAGGGGGCCGCGGTCGCTTTCTTT.

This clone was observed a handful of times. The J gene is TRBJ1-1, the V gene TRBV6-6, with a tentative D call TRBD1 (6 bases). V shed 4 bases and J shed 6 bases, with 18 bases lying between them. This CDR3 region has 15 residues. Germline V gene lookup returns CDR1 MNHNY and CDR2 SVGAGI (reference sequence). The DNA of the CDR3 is TGTGCCAGCAGTTGGGCCACAGGGTCAGGGCCTGAAGCTTTCTTT. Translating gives CASSWATGSGPEAFF.

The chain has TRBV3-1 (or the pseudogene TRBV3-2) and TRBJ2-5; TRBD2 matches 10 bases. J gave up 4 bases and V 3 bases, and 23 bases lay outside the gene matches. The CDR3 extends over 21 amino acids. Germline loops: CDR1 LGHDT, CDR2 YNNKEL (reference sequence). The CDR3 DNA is TGTGCCAGCAGCCATATACTCTTGAGGGGTAGCGGGGGGCGGCACGGAGAGACCCAGTACTTC. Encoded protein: CASSHILLRGSGGRHGETQYF.

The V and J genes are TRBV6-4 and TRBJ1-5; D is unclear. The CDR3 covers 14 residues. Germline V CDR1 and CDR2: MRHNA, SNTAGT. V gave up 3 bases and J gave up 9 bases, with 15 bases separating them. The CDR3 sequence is CASSEEDGAGPQHF. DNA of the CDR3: TGTGCCAGCAGTGAGGAGGACGGTGCGGGGCCCCAGCATTTT.

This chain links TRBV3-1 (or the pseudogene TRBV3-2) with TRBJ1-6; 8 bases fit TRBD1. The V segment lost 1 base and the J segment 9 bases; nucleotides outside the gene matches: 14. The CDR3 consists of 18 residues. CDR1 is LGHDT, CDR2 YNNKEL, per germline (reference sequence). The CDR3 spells CASSQVPTGAGRSSPLHF. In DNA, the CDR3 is TGTGCCAGCAGCCAAGTCCCGACAGGGGCGGGGAGAAGTTCACCCCTCCACTTT.

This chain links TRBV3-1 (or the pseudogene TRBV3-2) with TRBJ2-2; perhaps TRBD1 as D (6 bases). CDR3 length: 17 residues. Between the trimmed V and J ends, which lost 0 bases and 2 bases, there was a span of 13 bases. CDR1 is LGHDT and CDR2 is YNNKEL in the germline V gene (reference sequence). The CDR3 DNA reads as TGTGCCAGCAGCCAAGATCACAGGGCAGCCAACACCGGGGAGCTGTTTTTT. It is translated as CASSQDHRAANTGELFF.

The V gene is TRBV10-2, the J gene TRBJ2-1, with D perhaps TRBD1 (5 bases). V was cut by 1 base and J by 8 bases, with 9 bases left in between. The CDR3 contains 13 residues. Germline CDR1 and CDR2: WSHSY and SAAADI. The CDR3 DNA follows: TGCGCCAGCAGTGAGTTGCAAGGGGATGAGCAGTTCTTC. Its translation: CASSELQGDEQFF.

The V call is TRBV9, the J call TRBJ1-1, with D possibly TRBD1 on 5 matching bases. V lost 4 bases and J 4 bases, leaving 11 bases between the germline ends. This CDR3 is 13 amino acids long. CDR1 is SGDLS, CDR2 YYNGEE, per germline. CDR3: CASSSAGGTEAFF. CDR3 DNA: TGTGCCAGCAGCTCCGCGGGGGGCACTGAAGCTTTCTTT.

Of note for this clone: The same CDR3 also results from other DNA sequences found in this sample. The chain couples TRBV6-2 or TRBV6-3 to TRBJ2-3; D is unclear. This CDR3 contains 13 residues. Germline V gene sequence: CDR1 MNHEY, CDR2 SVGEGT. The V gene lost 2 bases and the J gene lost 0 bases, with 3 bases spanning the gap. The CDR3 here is CASSYLSTDTQYF. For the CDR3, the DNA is TGTGCCAGCAGTTACCTAAGCACAGATACGCAGTATTTT.

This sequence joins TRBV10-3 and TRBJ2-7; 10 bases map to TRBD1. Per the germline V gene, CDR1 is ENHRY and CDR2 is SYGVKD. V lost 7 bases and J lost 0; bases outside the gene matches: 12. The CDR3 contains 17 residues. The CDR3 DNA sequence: TGTGCCATCAAGCCCGGTTCGGGACAGGGGAGCTCCTACGAGCAGTACTTC. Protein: CAIKPGSGQGSSYEQYF.

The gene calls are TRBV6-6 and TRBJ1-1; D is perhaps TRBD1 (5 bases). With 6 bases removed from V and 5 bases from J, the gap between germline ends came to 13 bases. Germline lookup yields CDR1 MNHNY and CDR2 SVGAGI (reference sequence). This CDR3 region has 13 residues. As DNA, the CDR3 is TGTGCCAGCAGCTCCGGGGGGTTAACTGAAGCTTTCTTT. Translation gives CASSSGGLTEAFF.

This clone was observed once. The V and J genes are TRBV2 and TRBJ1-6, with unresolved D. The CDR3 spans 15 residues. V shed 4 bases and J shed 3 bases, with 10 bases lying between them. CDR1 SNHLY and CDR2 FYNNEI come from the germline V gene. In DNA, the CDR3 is TGTGCCAGCAGTGTTTCGAACAACTATAATTCACCCCTCCACTTT. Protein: CASSVSNNYNSPLHF.

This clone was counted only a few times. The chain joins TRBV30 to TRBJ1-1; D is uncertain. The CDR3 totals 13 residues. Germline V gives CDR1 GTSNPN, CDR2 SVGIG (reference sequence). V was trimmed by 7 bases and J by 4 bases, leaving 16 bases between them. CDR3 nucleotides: TGTGCCTCTATGAGCCGGGGTGGCACTGAAGCTTTCTTT. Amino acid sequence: CASMSRGGTEAFF.

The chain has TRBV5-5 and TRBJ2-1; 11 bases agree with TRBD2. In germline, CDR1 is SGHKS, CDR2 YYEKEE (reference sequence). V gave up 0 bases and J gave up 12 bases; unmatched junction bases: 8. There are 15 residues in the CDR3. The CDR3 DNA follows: TGTGCCAGCAGCTTGGTTAGCGGGGGGGCCATGGCGCAGTTCTTC. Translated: CASSLVSGGAMAQFF. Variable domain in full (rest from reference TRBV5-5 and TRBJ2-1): DAGVTQSPTHLIKTRGQQVTLRCSPISGHKSVSWYQQVLGQGPQFIFQYYEKEERGRGNFPDRFSARQFPNYSSELNVNALLLGDSALYLCASSLVSGGAMAQFFGPGTRLTVL.

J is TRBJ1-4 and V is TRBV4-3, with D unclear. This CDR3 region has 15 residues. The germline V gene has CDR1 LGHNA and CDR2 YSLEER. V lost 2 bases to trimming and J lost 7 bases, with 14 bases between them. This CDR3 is CASSQIWVGGEKLFF. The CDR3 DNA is TGCGCCAGCAGCCAAATTTGGGTCGGCGGTGAAAAACTGTTTTTT.

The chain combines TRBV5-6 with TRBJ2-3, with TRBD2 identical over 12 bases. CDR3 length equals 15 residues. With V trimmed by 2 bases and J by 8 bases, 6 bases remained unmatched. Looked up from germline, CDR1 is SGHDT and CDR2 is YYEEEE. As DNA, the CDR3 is TGTGCCAGCAGCTTACTAGCGGGGGGCCAAGGTACGCAGTATTTT. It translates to CASSLLAGGQGTQYF.

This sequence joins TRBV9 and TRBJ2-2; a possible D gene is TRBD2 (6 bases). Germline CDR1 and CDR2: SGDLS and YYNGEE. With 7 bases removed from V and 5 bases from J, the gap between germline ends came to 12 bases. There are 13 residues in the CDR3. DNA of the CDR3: TGTGCCAGCTCTCCGGGACTGACCGGGGAGCTGTTTTTT. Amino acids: CASSPGLTGELFF.

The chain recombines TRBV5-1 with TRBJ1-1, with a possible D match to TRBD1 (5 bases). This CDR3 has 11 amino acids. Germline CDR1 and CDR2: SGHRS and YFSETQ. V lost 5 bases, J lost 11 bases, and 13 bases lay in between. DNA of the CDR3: TGCGCCAGCAGGGTCGGAGGGGAGGCTTTCTTT. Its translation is CASRVGGEAFF.

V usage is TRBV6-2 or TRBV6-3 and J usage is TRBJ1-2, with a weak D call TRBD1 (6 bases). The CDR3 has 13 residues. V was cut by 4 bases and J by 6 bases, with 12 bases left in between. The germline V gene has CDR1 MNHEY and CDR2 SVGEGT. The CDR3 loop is CASSLNRQDGYTF. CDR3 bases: TGTGCCAGCAGTTTAAATAGACAGGATGGCTACACCTTC.

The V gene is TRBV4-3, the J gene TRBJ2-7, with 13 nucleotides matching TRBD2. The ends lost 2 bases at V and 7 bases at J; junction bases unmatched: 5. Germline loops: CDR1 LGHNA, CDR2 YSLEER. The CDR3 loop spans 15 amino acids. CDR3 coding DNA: TGCGCCAGCAGCCAAACTAGCGGGGGGGCAAGGGAGCAGTACTTC. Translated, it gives CASSQTSGGAREQYF.

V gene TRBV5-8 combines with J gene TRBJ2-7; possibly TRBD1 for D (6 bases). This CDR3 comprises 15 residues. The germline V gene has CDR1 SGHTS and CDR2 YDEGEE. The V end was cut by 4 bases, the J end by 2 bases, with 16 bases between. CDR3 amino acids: CASSQHRVRTYEQYF. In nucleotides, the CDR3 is TGTGCCAGCAGCCAGCACAGGGTAAGGACCTACGAGCAGTACTTC. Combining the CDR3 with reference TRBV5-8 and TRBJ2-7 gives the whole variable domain EAGVTQSPTHLIKTRGQQATLRCSPISGHTSVYWYQQALGLGLQFLLWYDEGEERNRGNFPPRFSGRQFPNYSSELNVNALELEDSALYLCASSQHRVRTYEQYFGPGTRLTVT.